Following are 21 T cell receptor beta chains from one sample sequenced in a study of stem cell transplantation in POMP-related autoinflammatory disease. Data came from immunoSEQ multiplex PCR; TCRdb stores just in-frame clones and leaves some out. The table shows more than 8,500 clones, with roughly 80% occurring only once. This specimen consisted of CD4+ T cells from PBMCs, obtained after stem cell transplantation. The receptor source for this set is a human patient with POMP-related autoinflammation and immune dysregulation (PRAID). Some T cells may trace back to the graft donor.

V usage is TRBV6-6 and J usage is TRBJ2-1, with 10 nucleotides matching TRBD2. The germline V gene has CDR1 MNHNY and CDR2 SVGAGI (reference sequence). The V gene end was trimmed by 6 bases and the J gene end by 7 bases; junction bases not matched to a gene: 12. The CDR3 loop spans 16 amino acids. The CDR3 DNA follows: TGTGCCAGCAGAGGCCCCGGTGCTAGCGGGAGTAATGAGCAGTTCTTC. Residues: CASRGPGASGSNEQFF.

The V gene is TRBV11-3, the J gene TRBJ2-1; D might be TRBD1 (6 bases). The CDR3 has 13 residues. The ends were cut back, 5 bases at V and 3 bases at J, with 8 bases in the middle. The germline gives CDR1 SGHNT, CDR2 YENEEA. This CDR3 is CASSLDSYNEQFF. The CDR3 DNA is TGTGCCAGCAGCCTGGACAGCTACAATGAGCAGTTCTTC. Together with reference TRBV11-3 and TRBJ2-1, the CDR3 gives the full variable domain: EAGVVQSPRYKIIEKKQPVAFWCNPISGHNTLYWYLQNLGQGPELLIRYENEEAVDDSQLPKDRFSAERLKGVDSTLKIQPAELGDSAVYLCASSLDSYNEQFFGPGTRLTVL.

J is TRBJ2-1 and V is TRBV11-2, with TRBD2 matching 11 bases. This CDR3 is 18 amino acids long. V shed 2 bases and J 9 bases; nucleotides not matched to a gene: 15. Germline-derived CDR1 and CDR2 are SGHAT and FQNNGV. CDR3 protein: CASSLWPSGRRVGAEQFF. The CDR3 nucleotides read TGTGCCAGCAGCTTATGGCCTAGCGGGAGGAGAGTGGGGGCTGAGCAGTTCTTC.

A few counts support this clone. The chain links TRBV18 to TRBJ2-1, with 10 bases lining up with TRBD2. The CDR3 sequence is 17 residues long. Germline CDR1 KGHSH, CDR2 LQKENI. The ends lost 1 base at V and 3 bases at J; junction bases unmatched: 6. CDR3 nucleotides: TGTGCCAGCTCACCACGAACTAGCGGGACGTACTACAATGAGCAGTTCTTC. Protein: CASSPRTSGTYYNEQFF.

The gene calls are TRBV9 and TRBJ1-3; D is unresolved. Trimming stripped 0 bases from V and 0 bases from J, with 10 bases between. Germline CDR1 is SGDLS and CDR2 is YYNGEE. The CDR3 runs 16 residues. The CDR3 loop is CASSVVGSSSGNTIYF. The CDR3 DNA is TGTGCCAGCAGCGTAGTAGGCTCAAGCTCTGGAAACACCATATATTTT. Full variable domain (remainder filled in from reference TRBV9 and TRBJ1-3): DSGVTQTPKHLITATGQRVTLRCSPRSGDLSVYWYQQSLDQGLQFLIQYYNGEERAKGNILERFSAQQFPDLHSELNLSSLELGDSALYFCASSVVGSSSGNTIYFGEGSWLTVV.

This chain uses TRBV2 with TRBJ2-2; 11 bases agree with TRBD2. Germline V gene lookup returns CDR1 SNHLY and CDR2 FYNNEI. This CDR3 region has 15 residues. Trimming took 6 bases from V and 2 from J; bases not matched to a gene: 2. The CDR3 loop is CASSRLAGNTGELFF. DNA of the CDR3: TGTGCCAGCAGCAGACTAGCGGGAAACACCGGGGAGCTGTTTTTT.

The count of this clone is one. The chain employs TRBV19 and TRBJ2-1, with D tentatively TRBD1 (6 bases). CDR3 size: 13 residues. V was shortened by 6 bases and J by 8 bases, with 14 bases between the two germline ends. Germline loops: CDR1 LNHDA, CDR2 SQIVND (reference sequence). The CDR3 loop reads CASRYRAIDEQFF. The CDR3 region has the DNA TGTGCCAGTAGGTACAGGGCAATTGATGAGCAGTTCTTC.

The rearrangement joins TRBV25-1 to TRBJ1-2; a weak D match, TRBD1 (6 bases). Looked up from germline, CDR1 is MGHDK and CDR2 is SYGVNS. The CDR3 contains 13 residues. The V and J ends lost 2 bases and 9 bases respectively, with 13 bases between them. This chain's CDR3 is CASSEPDRSRYTF. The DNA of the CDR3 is TGTGCCAGCAGTGAACCGGACAGATCCCGCTACACCTTC.

The CDR3 DNA follows: TGCGCCAACCCATCCCAGGGGAACCAAGAGACCCAGTACTTC. This translates into CANPSQGNQETQYF. The chain links TRBV5-1 to TRBJ2-5, with D possibly TRBD1 on 6 matching bases. CDR1 is SGHRS and CDR2 is YFSETQ in the germline V gene. Between the trimmed V and J ends, which lost 9 bases and 0 bases, there was a span of 15 bases. The CDR3 has 14 amino acids.

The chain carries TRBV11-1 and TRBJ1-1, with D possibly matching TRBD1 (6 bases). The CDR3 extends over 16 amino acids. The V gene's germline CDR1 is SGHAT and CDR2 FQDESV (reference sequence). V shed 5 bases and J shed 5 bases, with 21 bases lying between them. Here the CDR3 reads CASSGGHWGESTEAFF. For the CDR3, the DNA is TGTGCCAGCAGCGGGGGACACTGGGGGGAGAGTACTGAAGCTTTCTTT.

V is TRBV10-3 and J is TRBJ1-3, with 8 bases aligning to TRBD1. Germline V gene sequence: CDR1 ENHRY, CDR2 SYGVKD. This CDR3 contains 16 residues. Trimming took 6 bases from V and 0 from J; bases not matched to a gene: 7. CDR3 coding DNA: TGTGCCATCAGAGCAGGGGGCAAACCCTCTGGAAACACCATATATTTT. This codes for CAIRAGGKPSGNTIYF.

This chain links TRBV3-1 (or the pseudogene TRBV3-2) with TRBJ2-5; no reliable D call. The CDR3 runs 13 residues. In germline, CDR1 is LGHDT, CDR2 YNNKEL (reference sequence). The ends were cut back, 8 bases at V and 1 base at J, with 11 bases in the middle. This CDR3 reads CASSLGFQETQYF. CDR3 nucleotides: TGTGCCAGCTCGCTAGGCTTCCAAGAGACCCAGTACTTC.

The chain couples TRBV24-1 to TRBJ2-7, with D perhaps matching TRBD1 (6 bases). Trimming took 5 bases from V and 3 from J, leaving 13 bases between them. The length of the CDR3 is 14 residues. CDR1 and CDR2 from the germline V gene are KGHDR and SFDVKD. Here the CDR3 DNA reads TGTGCCACCAGTGGGTACAGGGATTTCTACGAGCAGTACTTC. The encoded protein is CATSGYRDFYEQYF.

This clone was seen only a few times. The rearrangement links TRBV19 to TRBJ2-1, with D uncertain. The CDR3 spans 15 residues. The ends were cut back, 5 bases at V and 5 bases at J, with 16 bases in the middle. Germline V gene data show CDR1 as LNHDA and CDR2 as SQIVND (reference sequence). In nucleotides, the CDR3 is TGTGCCAGTAGTGGGCGGCGGTCGGAAGACAATGAGCAGTTCTTC. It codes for CASSGRRSEDNEQFF.

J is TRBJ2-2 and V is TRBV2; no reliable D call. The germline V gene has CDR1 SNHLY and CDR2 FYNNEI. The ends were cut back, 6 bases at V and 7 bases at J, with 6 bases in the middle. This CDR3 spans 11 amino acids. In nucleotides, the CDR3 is TGTGCCAGCAGGGATGTCGGGGAGCTGTTTTTT. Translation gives CASRDVGELFF.

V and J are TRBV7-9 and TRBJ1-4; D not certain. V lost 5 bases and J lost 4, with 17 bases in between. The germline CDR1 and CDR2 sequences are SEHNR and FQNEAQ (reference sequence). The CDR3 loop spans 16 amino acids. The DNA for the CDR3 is TGTGCCAGCAGCCCGTCCTCGGCGGGGTTTAATGAAAAACTGTTTTTT. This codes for CASSPSSAGFNEKLFF.

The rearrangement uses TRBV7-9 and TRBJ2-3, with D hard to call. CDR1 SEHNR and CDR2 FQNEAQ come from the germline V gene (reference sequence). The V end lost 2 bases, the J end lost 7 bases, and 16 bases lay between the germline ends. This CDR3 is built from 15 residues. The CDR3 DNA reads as TGTGCCAGCAGCTTAACGCCCGCCGTTCTAAATACGCAGTATTTT. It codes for CASSLTPAVLNTQYF.

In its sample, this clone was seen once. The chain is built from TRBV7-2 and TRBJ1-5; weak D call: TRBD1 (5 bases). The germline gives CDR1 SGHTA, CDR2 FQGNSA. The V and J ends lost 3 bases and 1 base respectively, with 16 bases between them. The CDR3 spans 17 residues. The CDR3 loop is CASSFQGAAGSNQPQHF. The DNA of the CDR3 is TGTGCCAGCAGCTTCCAAGGGGCGGCGGGCAGCAATCAGCCCCAGCATTTT.

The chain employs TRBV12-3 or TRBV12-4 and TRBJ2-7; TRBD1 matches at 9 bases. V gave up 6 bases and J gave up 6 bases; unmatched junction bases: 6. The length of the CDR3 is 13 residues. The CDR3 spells CASSNGQGIEQYF. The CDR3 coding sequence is TGTGCCAGCAGCAACGGACAGGGGATCGAGCAGTACTTC.

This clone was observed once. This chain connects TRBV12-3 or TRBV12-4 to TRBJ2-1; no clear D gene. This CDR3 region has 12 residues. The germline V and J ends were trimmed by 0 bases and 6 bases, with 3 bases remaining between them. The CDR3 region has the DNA TGTGCCAGCAGTTTAGCCATCAATGAGCAGTTCTTC. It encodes CASSLAINEQFF.

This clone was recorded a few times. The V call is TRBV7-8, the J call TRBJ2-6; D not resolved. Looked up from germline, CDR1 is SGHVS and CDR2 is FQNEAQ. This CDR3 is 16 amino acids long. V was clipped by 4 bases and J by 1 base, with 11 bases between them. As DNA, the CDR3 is TGTGCCAGCAGCTCGCCCGGGCGGTCTGGGGCCAACGTCCTGACTTTC. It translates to CASSSPGRSGANVLTF.